The 10 T cell receptor beta chains below come from one sample, sequenced in a study of blood T cell repertoires in COVID-19. The table came from immunoSEQ multiplex PCR; TCRdb's copy has only in-frame clones and leaves some out. The sample shows around 170,000 clones, roughly 78% of them seen only once. The sample was peripheral blood. These receptors were taken from a man in his 70s with active or convalescent COVID-19.

J is TRBJ2-4 and V is TRBV3-1 (or the pseudogene TRBV3-2), with 10 bases matching TRBD1. The CDR3 totals 19 residues. CDR1 and CDR2 (germline): LGHDT, YNNKEL (reference sequence). The trim removed 0 bases at V and 3 bases at J, leaving 11 bases unmatched. CDR3 nucleotide sequence: TGTGCCAGCAGCCAAGATATTCGAGTGGGACAGGGGATCAAAAACATTCAGTACTTC. Translating it yields CASSQDIRVGQGIKNIQYF.

This chain joins TRBV19 and TRBJ1-1, with D perhaps matching TRBD1 (5 bases). Trimming cost V 7 bases and J 6 bases, with 9 bases left between them. This CDR3 region has 11 residues. Per germline, CDR1 LNHDA and CDR2 SQIVND (reference sequence). DNA of the CDR3: TGTGCCAGTAAAGGCAGGGCTGAAGCTTTCTTT. It translates to CASKGRAEAFF.

This clone was detected only once. The rearrangement links TRBV5-4 to TRBJ1-2, with TRBD1 identical over 9 bases. The CDR3 has 15 residues. Trimming removed 0 bases from V and 8 bases from J; junction bases left unmatched: 8. Germline CDR1 reads SGHNT; CDR2 reads YYREEE (reference sequence). This CDR3 is CASSLDEDRGNGYTF. The CDR3 region has the DNA TGTGCCAGCAGCTTGGATGAGGACAGGGGTAACGGCTACACCTTC.

This clone was counted between two and nine times. This chain links TRBV27 with TRBJ2-6, with D possibly matching TRBD2 (5 bases). CDR1 and CDR2 from the germline V gene are MNHEY and SMNVEV (reference sequence). The CDR3 runs to 17 residues. V gave up 3 bases and J gave up 0 bases, with 12 bases separating them. CDR3 in amino acids: CASSFRGLNSGANVLTF. CDR3 DNA: TGTGCCAGCAGTTTCCGCGGACTGAACTCTGGGGCCAACGTCCTGACTTTC.

This chain connects TRBV7-2 to TRBJ2-1, with 8 nucleotides matching TRBD2. With V trimmed by 2 bases and J by 2 bases, 5 bases remained unmatched. The germline V gene encodes CDR1 SGHTA and CDR2 FQGNSA. The CDR3 is 16 residues long. The CDR3 loop reads CASSLSGGQTYNEQFF. As DNA, the CDR3 is TGTGCCAGCAGCTTAAGCGGGGGCCAGACCTACAATGAGCAGTTCTTC.

The chain combines TRBV7-8 with TRBJ2-3; no reliable D call. Trimming removed 5 bases at V and 5 bases at J, with 11 bases between. Germline V CDR1 and CDR2: SGHVS, FQNEAQ. CDR3 length equals 13 residues. CDR3 sequence: CASSPLEVDTQYF. DNA for the CDR3: TGTGCCAGCAGCCCCCTAGAGGTAGATACGCAGTATTTT.

The chain has TRBV2 and TRBJ2-5; 9 nucleotides agree with TRBD2. Trimming cost V 2 bases and J 1 base; bases outside gene matches: 8. The CDR3 consists of 17 residues. Germline assignment: CDR1 SNHLY and CDR2 FYNNEI. The chain's CDR3 is CASSESSGGPVQETQYF. Here the CDR3 DNA reads TGTGCCAGCAGTGAATCCAGCGGGGGGCCCGTCCAAGAGACCCAGTACTTC.

The rearrangement uses TRBV5-4 and TRBJ1-2; 7 bases line up with TRBD1. This CDR3 has 15 amino acids. Germline CDR1 and CDR2: SGHNT and YYREEE (reference sequence). Germline trimming cut 0 bases from V and 3 bases from J; bases unmatched to any gene: 5. Written as DNA, the CDR3 is TGTGCCAGCAGCTTGGGCGACAGGGAGGACTATGGCTACACCTTC. Translation: CASSLGDREDYGYTF.

V usage is TRBV14 and J usage is TRBJ1-2; unclear D gene. The V end lost 3 bases, the J end lost 0 bases, and 14 bases lay between the germline ends. The CDR3 totals 16 residues. Germline CDR1 SGHDN, CDR2 FVKESK. The CDR3 loop reads CASSQGRHWANYGYTF. The DNA of the CDR3 is TGTGCCAGCAGCCAGGGGAGGCATTGGGCTAACTATGGCTACACCTTC.

This clone has more than one count but fewer than ten. CDR3 region: CASGSPGLAGGREQFF. The DNA for the CDR3 is TGTGCTAGTGGTTCCCCGGGACTAGCGGGGGGGCGTGAGCAGTTCTTC. The chain joins TRBV12-5 to TRBJ2-1; 16 bases fit TRBD2. Germline CDR1 and CDR2: LGHNT and FRNRAP. Trimming removed 4 bases from V and 9 bases from J; junction bases left unmatched: 6. CDR3 length: 16 residues.